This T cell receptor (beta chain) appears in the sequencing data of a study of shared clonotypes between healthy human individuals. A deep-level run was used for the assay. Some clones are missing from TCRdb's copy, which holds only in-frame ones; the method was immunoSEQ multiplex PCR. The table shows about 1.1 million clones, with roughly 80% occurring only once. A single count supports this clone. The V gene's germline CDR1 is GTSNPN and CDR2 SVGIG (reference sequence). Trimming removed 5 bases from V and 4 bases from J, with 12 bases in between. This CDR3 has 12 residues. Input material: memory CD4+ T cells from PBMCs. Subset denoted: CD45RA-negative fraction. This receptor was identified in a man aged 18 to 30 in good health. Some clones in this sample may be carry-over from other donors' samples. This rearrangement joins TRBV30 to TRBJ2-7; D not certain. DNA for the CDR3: TGTGCCTGGGGCAACGATCATTACGAGCAGTACTTC. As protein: CAWGNDHYEQYF.